This T cell receptor beta chain was identified in a study of cytomegalovirus exposure and HLA in healthy donors. Use of 60 Vbeta and 13 Jbeta primers characterized the PCR. The method was immunoSEQ multiplex PCR; TCRdb's version includes in-frame clones alone and lacks a portion of them. Its table lists 140,000 to 150,000 clones. The V gene's germline CDR1 is LNHNV and CDR2 YYDKDF (reference sequence). The CDR3 sequence is 16 residues long. The ends lost 3 bases at V and 8 bases at J; junction bases unmatched: 10. Those who donated were healthy bone marrow donors. Study-wide results and caveats: In a later analysis, parvovirus B19, influenza, CMV and Epstein-Barr virus appeared linked to several top co-occurrence clusters. 87-base-pair reads could not separate some V segments, including TRBV6-2 and TRBV6-3.

Remarks on this clone: Antigen specificity is unknown.

Sequencing was performed on PBMCs. This sequence originates from a male donor in good health and CMV-seronegative. The chain has TRBV15 and TRBJ2-1; the match to TRBD2 covers 10 bases. CDR3 protein: CATSSLASGSSDEQFF. Written as DNA, the CDR3 is TGTGCCACCAGCAGCTTGGCTAGCGGGAGTAGCGATGAGCAGTTCTTC.